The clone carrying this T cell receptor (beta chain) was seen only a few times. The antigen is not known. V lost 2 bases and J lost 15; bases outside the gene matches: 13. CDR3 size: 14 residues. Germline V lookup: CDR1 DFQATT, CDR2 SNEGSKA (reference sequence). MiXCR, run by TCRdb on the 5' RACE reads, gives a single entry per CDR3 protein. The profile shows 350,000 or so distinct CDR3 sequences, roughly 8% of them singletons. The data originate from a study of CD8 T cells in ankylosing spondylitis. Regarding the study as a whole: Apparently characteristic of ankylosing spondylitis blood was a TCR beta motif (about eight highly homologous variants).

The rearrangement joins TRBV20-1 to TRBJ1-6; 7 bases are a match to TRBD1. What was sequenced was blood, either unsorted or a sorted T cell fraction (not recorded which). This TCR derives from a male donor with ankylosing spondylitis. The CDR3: CSARPDSGGGFLHF. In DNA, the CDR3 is TGCAGTGCTAGACCCGATAGCGGAGGGGGCTTCCTCCACTTT.